The clone carrying this T cell receptor beta chain appeared once. Its antigen is not identified. A much bigger clone sits one base away, suggesting this may be a read error. In TCRdb, the reads were re-called with MiXCR into one record per CDR3 protein. The sample yields some 940,000 distinct CDR3 sequences, roughly 31% seen once. This record belongs to a study of T cell repertoires in cytomegalovirus infection. This sequence originates from a human donor in good health (CMV status not recorded). Some clones in this sample may be carry-over from other donors' samples. The specimen comprised cultured CD8+ T cells from PBMCs, sampled from culture after CMV antigen stimulation.

The DNA of the CDR3 is TGTGCCAGCAGCCTACGCACTGGAACAGAGACGCAGTATTTT. Amino acid sequence: CASSLRTGTETQYF. V is TRBV7-6 and J is TRBJ2-3; D unresolved. The CDR3 sequence is 14 residues long. Germline V gene sequence: CDR1 SGHVS, CDR2 FNYEAQ.